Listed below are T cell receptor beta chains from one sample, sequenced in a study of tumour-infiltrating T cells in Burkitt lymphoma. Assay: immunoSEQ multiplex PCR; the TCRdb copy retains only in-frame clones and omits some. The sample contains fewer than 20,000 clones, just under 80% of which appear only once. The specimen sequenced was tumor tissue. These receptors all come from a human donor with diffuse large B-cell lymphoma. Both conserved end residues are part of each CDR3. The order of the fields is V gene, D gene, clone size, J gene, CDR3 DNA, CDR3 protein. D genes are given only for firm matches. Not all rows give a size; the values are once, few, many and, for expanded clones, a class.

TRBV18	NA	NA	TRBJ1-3	TGTGCCAGCTCATCACTCGCGGGTACCTCTTCTGGAAACACCATATATTTT	CASSSLAGTSSGNTIYF
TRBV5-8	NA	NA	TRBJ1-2	TGTGCCAGCAGCTTCTATGGCTACACCTTC	CASSFYGYTF
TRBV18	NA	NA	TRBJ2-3	TGTGCCAGCTCACGTAGCACAGATACGCAGTATTTT	CASSRSTDTQYF
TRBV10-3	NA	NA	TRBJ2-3	TGTGCCATTGGGGAGTCTTGGGCAGATACGCAGTATTTT	CAIGESWADTQYF
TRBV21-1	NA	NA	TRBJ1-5	TGTGCCAGCAGCTCCGGGACAGGGAATCAGCCCCAGCATTTT	CASSSGTGNQPQHF
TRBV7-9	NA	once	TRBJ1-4	TGTGCCAGCAGCTTACCAGCCCTTGCGGGAGCCGAAACTAATGAAAAACTGTTTTTT	CASSLPALAGAETNEKLFF
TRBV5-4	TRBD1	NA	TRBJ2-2	TGTGCCAGCAGCTTCGACAGGGTGGGCGGGGAGCTGTTTTTT	CASSFDRVGGELFF
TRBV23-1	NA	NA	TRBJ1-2	TGCGCCAGCAGTCAGGTTTTAACTAACTATGGCTACACCTTC	CASSQVLTNYGYTF
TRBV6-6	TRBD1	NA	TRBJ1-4	TGTGCCCATAGGGACAGGGAAAATGAAAAACTGTTTTTT	CAHRDRENEKLFF
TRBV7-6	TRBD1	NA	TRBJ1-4	TGTGCCAGCAGCTTAGAGGGACAGGCCTCTAATGAAAAACTGTTTTTT	CASSLEGQASNEKLFF
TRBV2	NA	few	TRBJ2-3	TGTGCCAGCAATGAGGGGAAGAGGACAGATACGCAGTATTTT	CASNEGKRTDTQYF
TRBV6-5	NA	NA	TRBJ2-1	TGTGCCAGCAGTAGTGGTTATTTGTATGAGCAGTTCTTC	CASSSGYLYEQFF
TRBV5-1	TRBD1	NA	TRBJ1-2	TGCGCCAGCAGAGAAACAGGGGCCGGCAAAACGTATGGCTACACCTTC	CASRETGAGKTYGYTF
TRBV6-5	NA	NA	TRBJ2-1	TGTGCCAGCAGTTACGAGGGCAGGGAAGTGAATGAGCAGTTCTTC	CASSYEGREVNEQFF
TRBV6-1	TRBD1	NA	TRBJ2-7	TGTGCCAGCAGTCTGGACAGGGTCTCTTACGAGCAGTACTTC	CASSLDRVSYEQYF
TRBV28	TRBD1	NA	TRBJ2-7	TGTGCCAGCAGCCGGACAGGGGTCCTCTACGAGCAGTACTTC	CASSRTGVLYEQYF
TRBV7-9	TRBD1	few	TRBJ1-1	TGTGCCAGCAGCTTAGGGGACAGGGTGGTTTTCTTT	CASSLGDRVVFF
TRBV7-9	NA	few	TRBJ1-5	TGTGCCAGCAGCTTATTCTCCGCCGGGGTTAGCAATCAGCCCCAGCATTTT	CASSLFSAGVSNQPQHF
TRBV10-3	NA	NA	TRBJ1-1	TGTGCCATCAGTGGCTTAACTACAGGGGAAGCTTTCTTT	CAISGLTTGEAFF
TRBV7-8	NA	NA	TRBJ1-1	TGTGCCAGCAGCTTAGGGCAGGGACCGAACACTGAAGCTTTCTTT	CASSLGQGPNTEAFF
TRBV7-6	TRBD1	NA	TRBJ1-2	TGTGCCAGCAGCCCTGACAGGGGGAACTCTGGCTACACCTTC	CASSPDRGNSGYTF
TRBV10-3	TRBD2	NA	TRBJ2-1	TGTGCCATCAGACCCACTAGCGGGGGGTACAATGAGCAGTTCTTC	CAIRPTSGGYNEQFF
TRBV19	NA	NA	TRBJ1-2	TGTGCCAGTAGTATAGCTGGTGCCGACTATGGCTACACCTTC	CASSIAGADYGYTF
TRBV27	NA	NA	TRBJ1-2	TGTGCCAACAGTTTAAGAGGGGATGGCTACACCTTC	CANSLRGDGYTF
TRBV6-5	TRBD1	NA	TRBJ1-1	TGTGCCAGCAGTTACGGACAGGGAGGCGCTGAAGCTTTCTTT	CASSYGQGGAEAFF
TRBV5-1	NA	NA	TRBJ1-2	TGCGCCAGCAGCTTAGGGACTACCGGGAGGGGCTACACCTTC	CASSLGTTGRGYTF
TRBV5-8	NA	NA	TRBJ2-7	TGTGCCAGCAGCTTGAGTTCCTGGACCTACGAGCAGTACTTC	CASSLSSWTYEQYF